A single sample gave rise to the 5 T cell receptor beta chains below, sequenced in a study of T cells in Graves' hyperthyroidism and ophthalmopathy. RNA transcripts gave rise to amplified TCR beta CDR3 regions. The primer set for the first-round RT-PCR of the TCR CDR3 was HTBI. TCRdb analysed the multiplex PCR reads with MiXCR anew, one entry per CDR3 protein. The sample has 370,000 or so distinct CDR3 sequences, about 25% seen once. What was sequenced was blood. The source is a man in his fifties or sixties with Graves' hyperthyroidism.

The gene calls are TRBV6-1 and TRBJ1-6; a possible D gene is TRBD1 (5 bases). Germline assignment: CDR1 MNHNS and CDR2 SASEGT. This CDR3 contains 14 residues. V was cut by 7 bases and J by 7 bases, with 14 bases left in between. CDR3 sequence: CASTEGPINSPLHF. CDR3 DNA sequence: TGTGCCAGCACCGAGGGACCGATAAATTCACCCCTCCACTTT.

The chain links TRBV20-1 to TRBJ2-5; D possibly corresponds to TRBD2 (5 bases). CDR3 length equals 14 residues. V dropped 6 bases and J dropped 3 bases, with 17 bases sitting between them. Germline values: CDR1 DFQATT, CDR2 SNEGSKA (reference sequence). The CDR3 spells CSAADGGKEETQYF. The CDR3 nucleotides read TGCAGTGCCGCGGACGGAGGTAAAGAAGAGACCCAGTACTTC.

CDR3 region: CASSYRDRAGYTF. The DNA for the CDR3 is TGTGCCAGCAGTTACCGGGACAGGGCCGGCTACACCTTC. This chain uses TRBV12-3 or TRBV12-4 with TRBJ1-2, with 9 nucleotides matching TRBD1. The CDR3 loop spans 13 amino acids. Trimming removed 4 bases from V and 8 bases from J; junction bases left unmatched: 5.

In this sample, this clonotype turned up many times. At one end, the junction sequence differs from germline, possibly due to a read error. The chain couples TRBV20-1 to TRBJ2-7; no reliable D call. The germline gives CDR1 DFQATT, CDR2 SNEGSKA (reference sequence). CDR3 length: 12 residues. For the CDR3, the DNA is TGTGCGTTTAGAACCGACTCCTACGAGCAGTACTTC. Translation gives CAFRTDSYEQYF.

The chain links TRBV11-2 to TRBJ1-1; a possible D gene is TRBD1 (5 bases). Germline CDR1 and CDR2: SGHAT and FQNNGV. V was pared by 6 bases and J by 0 bases, with 14 bases between. The CDR3 has 15 residues. CDR3 in DNA: TGTGCCAGCAGACCGGGACCGCTTATGAACACTGAAGCTTTCTTT. It encodes CASRPGPLMNTEAFF. Full variable domain (missing parts from reference TRBV11-2 and TRBJ1-1): EAGVAQSPRYKIIEKRQSVAFWCNPISGHATLYWYQQILGQGPKLLIQFQNNGVVDDSQLPKDRFSAERLKGVDSTLKIQPAKLEDSAVYLCASRPGPLMNTEAFFGQGTRLTVV.